The clone carrying this T cell receptor (beta chain) was picked up many times. Time point meaning: newly diagnosed GD, antithyroid drugs for less than 3 months. Researchers made the TCR library from RNA that was extracted from PBMCs. Peripheral blood, at about 8.9 milliliters, went into EDTA tubes. V shed 5 bases and J shed 4 bases, with 15 bases lying between them. CDR1 SGHVS and CDR2 FQNEAQ come from the germline V gene. The CDR3 consists of 15 residues. The source of the sample is a study of regulatory T cells in long-lasting Graves disease. Through Arm-PCR of CDR3 regions and iRepertoire HTBI primers, TCR beta libraries were built. TCRdb reanalysed the multiplex PCR reads using MiXCR and keeps one entry per CDR3 protein. The data show around 400,000 distinct CDR3 sequences, roughly 15% seen once. These records were also assigned to another study, of T cells in Graves' hyperthyroidism and ophthalmopathy.

The V call is TRBV7-8, the J call TRBJ2-1, with D perhaps TRBD1 (6 bases). The source material was peripheral blood mononuclear cells (PBMCs), sampled at new diagnosis, from a patient treated with antithyroid drugs. This TCR came from a woman aged 40 to 50 with Graves disease. Here the CDR3 DNA reads TGTGCCAGCAGCCTCTCTCAGGGACAATACAATGAGCAGTTCTTC. Translating gives CASSLSQGQYNEQFF.